This T cell receptor beta chain was sequenced during a study of response to subunit inactivated influenza vaccine. This clonotype was counted a few times. The V gene lost 5 bases and the J gene lost 0 bases, with 13 bases spanning the gap. This CDR3 is 15 amino acids long. In germline, CDR1 is MNHNS, CDR2 SASEGT. TCRdb itself ran the RT-PCR reads through MiXCR, one entry per CDR3 protein. The sample consists of some 190,000 distinct CDR3 sequences, over 13% of them appearing once. Sequencing used CD8+ T cells sorted from PBMCs, obtained about 5 days after vaccination. The chain employs TRBV6-1 and TRBJ1-1, with D hard to call. This receptor was identified in a man in his fifties who received an inactivated influenza vaccine. The CDR3 here is CASSRTTFMNTEAFF. The DNA for the CDR3 is TGTGCCAGCAGTCGTACGACATTCATGAACACTGAAGCTTTCTTT.